Listed below are T cell receptor beta chains from one sample, sequenced in a study of cytomegalovirus exposure and HLA in healthy donors. Clones were sequenced by immunoSEQ multiplex PCR, and TCRdb holds only the in-frame ones, with some missing. Of approximately 120,000 clones in the sample, roughly 89% were seen once. Sequencing was performed on PBMCs. These receptors originate from a woman younger than 30 in good health and CMV-seronegative. The CDR3 runs from the conserved cysteine through the conserved F or W. Fields, in order: V gene, D gene, J gene, clone size, CDR3 DNA, CDR3 protein. The D gene is left open where the match is weak. Some rows have no size entry. The others give once, few or many, or a class for an expanded clone.

>TRBV5-4|TRBD2|TRBJ2-7|.
TGTGCCAGCAGTTGGGGCGGCGGGAGGTTCTACGAGCAGTACTTC
CASSWGGGRFYEQYF
>TRBV25-1|TRBD1|TRBJ1-2|.
TGTGCCAGCAGTGACCGACAGGGGTCCGGCTACACCTTC
CASSDRQGSGYTF
>TRBV2|.|TRBJ2-2|.
TGTGCCAGCAGTGATCGGGCGGGGAGAGGGTCCGGGGAGCTGTTTTTT
CASSDRAGRGSGELFF
>TRBV5-4|TRBD1|TRBJ2-1|.
TGTGCCAGCACCCAAACGGGACAGGTCTCCTACAATGAGCAGTTCTTC
CASTQTGQVSYNEQFF
>TRBV11-2|.|TRBJ1-1|.
TGTGCCAGCAGCCCGGGCATAGGGGGGGATGAAGCTTTCTTT
CASSPGIGGDEAFF
>TRBV7-2|TRBD2|TRBJ2-3|.
TGTGCCAGCAGCTCCCTAGCGGGGGGCACAGATACGCAGTATTTT
CASSSLAGGTDTQYF
>TRBV11-2|TRBD2|TRBJ2-7|.
TGTGCCAGCAGCTTAGAAGGTAGCGGGGGAACCTACGAGCAGTACTTC
CASSLEGSGGTYEQYF
>TRBV18|.|TRBJ1-1|.
TGTGCCAGCTCACCCCCAGGGATTGATAACACTGAAGCTTTCTTT
CASSPPGIDNTEAFF
>TRBV7-2|.|TRBJ2-2|.
TGTGCCAGCAGCTTAGTTTCGGTCGCCACCGGGGAGCTGTTTTTT
CASSLVSVATGELFF
>TRBV2|.|TRBJ2-7|.
TGTGCCAGCAGTGAATTAGCGGTCCTCTACGAGCAGTACTTC
CASSELAVLYEQYF
>TRBV12-5|TRBD1|TRBJ2-1|few
TGTGCTAGTGGTTTGGTCGACAGGGTCCATGAGCAGTTCTTC
CASGLVDRVHEQFF
>TRBV11-3|TRBD1|TRBJ2-7|.
TGTGCCAGCAGGAAAACAGGGGGACACGAGCAGTACTTC
CASRKTGGHEQYF
>TRBV19|.|TRBJ2-2|.
TGTGCCACCCGGGTGACGAACACCGGGGAGCTGTTTTTT
CATRVTNTGELFF
>TRBV16|.|TRBJ2-3|.
TGTGCCAGCAGCCAACAGAATACAGATACGCAGTATTTT
CASSQQNTDTQYF
>TRBV29-1|.|TRBJ2-2|.
TGCAGCGTTGAACCTCAGGGCACCGGGGAGCTGTTTTTT
CSVEPQGTGELFF
>TRBV5-5|.|TRBJ1-5|.
TGTGCCAGCAGCTTAGCAGCCCACCAAGGCGGGACCCAGCATTTT
CASSLAAHQGGTQHF
>TRBV30|TRBD1|TRBJ1-2|.
TGTGCCTGGGCCGAGGACAGGGGTGATGGCTACACCTTC
CAWAEDRGDGYTF
>TRBV4-1|TRBD2|TRBJ2-5|.
TGCGCCAGCAGCCGGATCTTAGCGGGAGCCGGGCAAGAGACCCAGTACTTC
CASSRILAGAGQETQYF
>TRBV28|.|TRBJ2-5|.
TGTGCCAGCAGTGGGGCACGGCTCGATTTAAAAGAGACCCAGTACTTC
CASSGARLDLKETQYF
>TRBV11-2|.|TRBJ1-3|.
TGTGCCAGCAGCTCGATCAGGGGACCAGCGCTAGGAAACACCATATATTTT
CASSSIRGPALGNTIYF
>TRBV7-3|.|TRBJ2-1|.
TGTGCCAGCAGCTTTGGGGGCGATGAGCAGTTCTTC
CASSFGGDEQFF
>TRBV4-1|TRBD2|TRBJ2-1|.
TGCGCCAGCAGCCGAGGAGGGGGACTAGCGGGTCATTACAATGAGCAGTTCTTC
CASSRGGGLAGHYNEQFF
>TRBV5-1|TRBD1|TRBJ2-7|.
TGCGCCAGCAGCTATTCCGGACAGGGGGCGAATTTGTACGAGCAGTACTTC
CASSYSGQGANLYEQYF
>TRBV5-1|TRBD2|TRBJ2-2|.
TGCGCCAGCAGCCCCGGGACTAGCCACACCGGGGAGCTGTTTTTT
CASSPGTSHTGELFF
>TRBV2|.|TRBJ2-7|.
TGTGCCAGCCTGACCCTGCGGGAACGCTACGAGCAGTACTTC
CASLTLRERYEQYF
>TRBV19|.|TRBJ1-1|.
TGTGCCAGTAGTATTCATCACAGGGCGGGCACTGAAGCTTTCTTT
CASSIHHRAGTEAFF
>TRBV5-1|TRBD1|TRBJ2-2|.
TGCGCCAGCAGCGCGGGACAGGTCCCCGGGGAGCTGTTTTTT
CASSAGQVPGELFF
>TRBV2|.|TRBJ2-1|.
TGTGCCAGCAATCCCTACCCACAGTTCTTC
CASNPYPQFF
>TRBV28|.|TRBJ2-3|.
TGTGCCAGCAGTTTATATCGAGCTAGCACTAACAGTGGAGCAGATACGCAGTATTTT
CASSLYRASTNSGADTQYF
>TRBV10-3|.|TRBJ2-5|.
TGTGCCATCAGTCCCGGACAGGGCGGGGGTGCCCAGTACTTC
CAISPGQGGGAQYF
>TRBV5-1|TRBD1|TRBJ1-1|once
TGCGCCAGCAGCCGACAGGGAGGCACTGAAGCTTTCTTT
CASSRQGGTEAFF
>TRBV7-8|TRBD1|TRBJ1-1|.
TGTGCCAGCAGCTGGGCAGGGGGTGTGGGCACTGAAGCTTTCTTT
CASSWAGGVGTEAFF
>TRBV6-6|TRBD2|TRBJ2-2|.
TGTGCCAGCAGTTTAGCGGGAGGGAACACCGGGGAGCTGTTTTTT
CASSLAGGNTGELFF
>TRBV11-2|TRBD1|TRBJ2-7|.
TGTGCCAGCAGCTTAAGCAGGGGGCAAGAGCAGTACTTC
CASSLSRGQEQYF
>TRBV4-1|TRBD1|TRBJ1-2|.
TGCGCCAGCAGCCAACTCGGGACAGGGAAGGATTATGGCTACACCTTC
CASSQLGTGKDYGYTF
>TRBV30|TRBD1|TRBJ2-7|.
TGTGCCTGGACTGACCCCGCGACAGGGCAAAAACTTCTCTACGAGCAGTACTTC
CAWTDPATGQKLLYEQYF
>TRBV4-1|.|TRBJ2-7|once
TGCGCCAGCAGCCAAGATCATTCATTCTTCAGAGGCGAGCAGTACTTC
CASSQDHSFFRGEQYF
>TRBV19|.|TRBJ2-1|.
TGTGCCAGTAGTATACAGGCCTCTACAGATGAGCAGTTCTTC
CASSIQASTDEQFF
>TRBV19|TRBD2|TRBJ2-1|.
TGTGCCAGTAGGATGGGACTAGAGTCCTACAATGAGCAGTTCTTC
CASRMGLESYNEQFF
>TRBV2|.|TRBJ2-7|.
TGTGCCGGGACGGAGGGGCTAACCTACGAGCAGTACTTC
CAGTEGLTYEQYF
>TRBV4-1|.|TRBJ1-1|.
TGCGCCAGCAGCCCGGGGGGAGGGAACACTGAAGCTTTCTTT
CASSPGGGNTEAFF
>TRBV7-9|TRBD1|TRBJ1-2|.
TGTGCCAGCAGCTTACAGGGGGTCGGGTATGGCTACACCTTC
CASSLQGVGYGYTF
>TRBV6-5|TRBD1|TRBJ2-7|.
TGTGCCAGCAGTCTAGGGACAGCCACCTACGAGCAGTACTTC
CASSLGTATYEQYF
>TRBV11-2|.|TRBJ2-6|.
TGTGCCAGCAGCTCGGTAAAGACCAACGTCCTGACTTTC
CASSSVKTNVLTF